Shown below are 11 T cell receptor beta chains from a single sample sequenced in a study of cytomegalovirus exposure and HLA in healthy donors (dated by TCRdb to 2015 to 2018). Library prep was done by the immunoSEQ multiplex PCR assay. The multiplex PCR relied on a mix of 60 forward primers for TCR Vbeta segments and 13 reverse primers for TCR Jbeta segments. TCRdb stores this immuneACCESS table with in-frame sequences only. Part of the clones is absent; in the studies checked, under half of the shortfall reflects unresolved V genes, and no reason is known for the rest. Across this sample there are about 160,000 clones, with 65% to 85% seen only once. Of the sample, approximately 6.8% is held by the ten largest clones. Sequencing input: PBMCs. These TCRs come from a male donor in good health and CMV-seropositive.

The CDR3 here is CASSPGGGNSYEQYF. CDR3 in DNA: TGTGCCAGTAGTCCCGGTGGGGGGAATAGCTACGAGCAGTACTTC. The chain has TRBV19 and TRBJ2-7; weak D call: TRBD2 (6 bases). This CDR3 is 15 amino acids long. CDR1 LNHDA and CDR2 SQIVND come from the germline V gene (reference sequence). V shed 5 bases and J shed 3 bases, with 17 bases lying between them.

The chain uses TRBV5-1 and TRBJ2-5, with 7 bases fitting TRBD2. CDR1 SGHRS and CDR2 YFSETQ come from the germline V gene. Trimming cost V 7 bases and J 1 base; bases outside gene matches: 7. The CDR3 runs 14 residues. The CDR3, as DNA: TGCGCCAGCGGGGCGCTAGCGGTCCAAGAGACCCAGTACTTC. This encodes CASGALAVQETQYF. The whole variable domain, remainder taken from reference TRBV5-1 and TRBJ2-5, is KAGVTQTPRYLIKTRGQQVTLSCSPISGHRSVSWYQQTPGQGLQFLFEYFSETQRNKGNFPGRFSGRQFSNSRSEMNVSTLELGDSALYLCASGALAVQETQYFGPGTRLLVL.

The gene calls are TRBV12-5 and TRBJ2-5, with D unresolved. The CDR3 runs 15 residues. Trimming pared 0 bases from V and 9 bases from J, leaving 17 bases between. From germline, CDR1 is LGHNT and CDR2 FRNRAP. The CDR3 DNA reads TGTGCTAGTGGTTTGGTAGCCCCGGTCCTTGCTGCCCAGTACTTC. It encodes CASGLVAPVLAAQYF.

The chain is built from TRBV4-2 and TRBJ2-2, with TRBD2 matching over 11 bases. Germline V lookup: CDR1 LGHNA, CDR2 YNFKEQ. The CDR3 extends over 16 amino acids. J gave up 7 bases and V 1 base, and 5 bases lay outside the gene matches. The CDR3: CASSQVGLAGGGELFF. Written as DNA, the CDR3 is TGTGCCAGCAGCCAAGTGGGGCTAGCGGGAGGCGGGGAGCTGTTTTTT.

This sequence joins TRBV5-1 and TRBJ2-5; 10 nucleotides line up with TRBD2. The tail of the sequence fits TRBJ2-7 better, so the J call may be wrong. CDR3 length equals 15 residues. Germline V gene lookup returns CDR1 SGHRS and CDR2 YFSETQ. The CDR3 DNA reads as TGCGCCAGCAGCTTTAGCGGGAGGTCTCTTTACGAGCAGTACTTC. This encodes CASSFSGRSLYEQYF.

The rearrangement links TRBV7-9 to TRBJ1-5; D call uncertain. Germline V gene lookup returns CDR1 SEHNR and CDR2 FQNEAQ (reference sequence). V gave up 3 bases and J gave up 4 bases, with 13 bases separating them. This CDR3 region has 15 residues. The CDR3 sequence is CASSLNSAANQPQHF. The CDR3 region has the DNA TGTGCCAGCAGCTTGAATTCGGCGGCGAATCAGCCCCAGCATTTT.

The J gene is TRBJ2-1, the V gene TRBV6-1, with 9 bases that match TRBD2. Germline CDR1 is MNHNS and CDR2 is SASEGT. The CDR3 totals 13 residues. Trimming cost V 6 bases and J 9 bases; bases outside gene matches: 6. The CDR3 here is CASRGGRASEQFF. The DNA for the CDR3 is TGTGCCAGCAGGGGCGGGAGGGCCAGTGAGCAGTTCTTC.

The chain carries TRBV7-9 and TRBJ2-4; 7 bases are a match to TRBD1. The CDR3 consists of 16 residues. Unmatched junction bases numbered 5, after V lost 3 bases and J lost 0 bases. Per the germline V gene, CDR1 is SEHNR and CDR2 is FQNEAQ (reference sequence). CDR3 residues: CASSFPRQGAKNIQYF. Written as DNA, the CDR3 is TGTGCCAGCAGCTTTCCCAGACAGGGAGCCAAAAACATTCAGTACTTC.

The chain employs TRBV25-1 and TRBJ1-1; D call uncertain. The CDR3 contains 13 residues. Germline V gene lookup returns CDR1 MGHDK and CDR2 SYGVNS. V was clipped by 2 bases and J by 7 bases, with 11 bases between them. CDR3 residues: CASSEAGSGEAFF. Written as DNA, the CDR3 is TGTGCCAGCAGTGAAGCGGGGTCGGGTGAAGCTTTCTTT.

The chain is built from TRBV30 and TRBJ1-5, with 10 bases that match TRBD1. The V segment lost 3 bases and the J segment 4 bases; nucleotides outside the gene matches: 0. The CDR3 covers 13 residues. Germline loops: CDR1 GTSNPN, CDR2 SVGIG (reference sequence). The CDR3 loop reads CAWRDRGNQPQHF. CDR3 coding DNA: TGTGCCTGGAGGGACAGGGGGAATCAGCCCCAGCATTTT.

The chain has TRBV5-6 and TRBJ2-1; TRBD1 agrees at 10 bases. Germline CDR1 reads SGHDT; CDR2 reads YYEEEE. V lost 4 bases to trimming and J lost 9 bases; unmatched junction nucleotides: 13. The CDR3 totals 16 residues. The CDR3 sequence is CASSPYRTGGHGEQFF. The CDR3 DNA follows: TGTGCCAGCAGCCCATACCGGACAGGGGGTCACGGTGAGCAGTTCTTC.